This entry features one T cell receptor beta chain sequence. As yet, its antigen is unknown. The entry originates in a study of graft-versus-host responses after intestinal transplantation. Study context: In this cohort, recipients had multivisceral, liver-intestinal, or isolated intestinal transplants.

Whole-study findings and limits: Some GvH clones were seen earlier in gut or blood, suggesting intestinal origin. Allografts carried high graft-versus-host to host-versus-graft clonal ratios in patients having graft-donor T cell macrochimerism. Early HvG declines after transplant were associated with peak circulating GvH clone levels.

Method: immunoSEQ multiplex PCR; TCRdb's copy keeps in-frame clones and lacks some. The table has fewer than 90,000 clones, about 94% seen once. CDR3 length: 11 amino acids. V lost 10 bases and J 4 bases, leaving 11 bases between the germline ends. The V gene's germline CDR1 is ENHRY and CDR2 SYGVKD. The sample in question was unstimulated CD4+ T cells sorted from spleen or lymph node cells, obtained before transplant. The sequence was obtained from a human donor who was the organ donor for an intestinal transplant. The gene calls are TRBV10-3 and TRBJ2-7; D is perhaps TRBD2 (7 bases). Here the CDR3 reads CASGGAYEQYF. Here the CDR3 DNA reads TGTGCCAGTGGGGGGGCATACGAGCAGTACTTC.